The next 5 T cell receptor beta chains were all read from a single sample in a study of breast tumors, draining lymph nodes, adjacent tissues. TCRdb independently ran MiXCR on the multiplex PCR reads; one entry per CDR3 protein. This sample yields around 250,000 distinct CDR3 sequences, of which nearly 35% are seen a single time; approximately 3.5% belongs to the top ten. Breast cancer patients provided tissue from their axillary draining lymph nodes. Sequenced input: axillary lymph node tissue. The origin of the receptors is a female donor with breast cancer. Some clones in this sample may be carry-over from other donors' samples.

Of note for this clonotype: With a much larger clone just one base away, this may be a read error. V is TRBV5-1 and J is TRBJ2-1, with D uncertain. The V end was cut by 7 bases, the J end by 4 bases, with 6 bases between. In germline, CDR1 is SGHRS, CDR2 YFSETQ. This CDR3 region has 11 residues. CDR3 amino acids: CASGNYNEQFF. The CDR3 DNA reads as TGCGCCAGCGGCAATTACAATGAGCAGTTCTTC.

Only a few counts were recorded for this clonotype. As DNA, the CDR3 is TGCGCCAGCAGCCAAGATCGATCAGGGAGAGCTTTCTTT. Protein product: CASSQDRSGRAFF. The chain has TRBV4-3 and TRBJ1-1; perhaps TRBD1 as D (5 bases). V was trimmed by 0 bases and J by 10 bases, leaving 12 bases between them. Germline CDR1 and CDR2: LGHNA and YSLEER. The CDR3 consists of 13 residues.

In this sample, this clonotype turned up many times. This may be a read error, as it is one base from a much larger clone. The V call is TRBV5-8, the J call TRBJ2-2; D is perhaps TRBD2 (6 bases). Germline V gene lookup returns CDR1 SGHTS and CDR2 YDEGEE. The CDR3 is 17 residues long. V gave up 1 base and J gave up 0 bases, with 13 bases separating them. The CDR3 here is CASSLSLAAANTGELFF. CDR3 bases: TGTGCCAGCAGCTTGAGTTTAGCGGCCGCGAACACCGGGGAGCTGTTTTTT.

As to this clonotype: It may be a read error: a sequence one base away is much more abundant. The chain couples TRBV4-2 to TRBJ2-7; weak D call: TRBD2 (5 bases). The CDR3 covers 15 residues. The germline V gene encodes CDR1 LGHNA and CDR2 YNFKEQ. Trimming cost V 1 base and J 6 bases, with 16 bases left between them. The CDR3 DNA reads TGTGCCAGCAGCCAAGCCGGGGTGGCTCCTCGCGAGCAGTACTTC. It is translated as CASSQAGVAPREQYF.

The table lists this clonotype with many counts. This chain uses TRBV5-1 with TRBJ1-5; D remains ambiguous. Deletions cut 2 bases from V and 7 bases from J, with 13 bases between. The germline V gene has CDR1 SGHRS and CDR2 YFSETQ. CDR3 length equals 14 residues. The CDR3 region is CASSFEGLGQPQHF. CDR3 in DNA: TGCGCCAGCAGCTTCGAAGGGTTGGGGCAGCCCCAGCATTTT.